Detailed here is one T cell receptor beta chain. CDR3 length: 16 amino acids. Germline CDR1 is SGHKS and CDR2 is YYEKEE (reference sequence). V was clipped by 4 bases and J by 6 bases; unmatched bases: 11. This sample stems from a study of blood T cell repertoires in COVID-19. Turning to the study itself: COVID-19 samples collected from the United States, Italy and Spain covered acute and convalescent phases.

Seattle participants joined during active infection and were tracked over time. Per the original methods: Estimated nucleated cell counts came from reference gene primer amplification. The assay was immunoSEQ multiplex PCR, and TCRdb's table has in-frame clones only and misses some. V and J calls and clone size are given by that table; D and trimming were obtained from the DNA. This table holds roughly 500,000 clones, 89% found once. The source is a man aged 18 to 30 with COVID-19, enrolled during active disease. Input material: peripheral blood. This chain links TRBV5-5 with TRBJ2-1, with 9 bases fitting TRBD2. The CDR3 sequence: CASSGGISGSLNEQFF. The DNA for the CDR3 is TGTGCCAGCAGCGGCGGCATTAGCGGGAGTCTCAATGAGCAGTTCTTC.